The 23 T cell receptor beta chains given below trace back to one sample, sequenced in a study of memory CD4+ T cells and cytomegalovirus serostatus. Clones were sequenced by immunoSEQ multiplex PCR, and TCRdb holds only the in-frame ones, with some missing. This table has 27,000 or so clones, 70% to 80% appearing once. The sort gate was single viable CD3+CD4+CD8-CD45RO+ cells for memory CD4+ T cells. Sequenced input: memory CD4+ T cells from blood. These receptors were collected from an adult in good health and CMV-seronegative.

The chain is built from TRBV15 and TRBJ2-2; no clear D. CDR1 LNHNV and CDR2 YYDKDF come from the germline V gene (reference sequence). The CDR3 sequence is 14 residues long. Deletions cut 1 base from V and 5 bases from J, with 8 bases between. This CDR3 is CATSRAAATGELFF. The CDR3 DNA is TGTGCCACCAGCAGAGCCGCAGCAACCGGGGAGCTGTTTTTT.

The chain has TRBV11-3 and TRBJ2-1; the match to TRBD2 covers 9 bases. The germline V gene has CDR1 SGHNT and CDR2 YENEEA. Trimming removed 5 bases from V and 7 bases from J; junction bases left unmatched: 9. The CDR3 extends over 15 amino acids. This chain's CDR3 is CASSPTSGFPNEQFF. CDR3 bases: TGTGCCAGCAGCCCGACTAGCGGTTTTCCGAATGAGCAGTTCTTC.

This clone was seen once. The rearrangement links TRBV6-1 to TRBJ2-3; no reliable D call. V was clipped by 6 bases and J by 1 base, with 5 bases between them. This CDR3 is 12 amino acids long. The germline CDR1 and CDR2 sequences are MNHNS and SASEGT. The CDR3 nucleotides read TGTGCCAGCAGAACCGGCACAGATACGCAGTATTTT. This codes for CASRTGTDTQYF.

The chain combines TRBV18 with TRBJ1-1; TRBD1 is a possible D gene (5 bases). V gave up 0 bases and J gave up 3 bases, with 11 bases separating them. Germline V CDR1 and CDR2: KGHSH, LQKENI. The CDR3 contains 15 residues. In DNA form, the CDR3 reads TGTGCCAGCTCACCACCAACCCGCAGGGACACTGAAGCTTTCTTT. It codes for CASSPPTRRDTEAFF.

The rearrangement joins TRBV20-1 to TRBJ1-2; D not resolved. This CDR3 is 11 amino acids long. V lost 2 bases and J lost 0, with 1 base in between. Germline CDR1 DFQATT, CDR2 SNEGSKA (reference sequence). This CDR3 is CSARSNYGYTF. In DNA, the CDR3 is TGCAGTGCTAGATCTAACTATGGCTACACCTTC.

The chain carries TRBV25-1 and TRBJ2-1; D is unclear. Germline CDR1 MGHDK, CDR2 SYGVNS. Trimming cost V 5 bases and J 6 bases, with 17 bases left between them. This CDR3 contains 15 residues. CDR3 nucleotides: TGTGCCAGCAGTATCCCCTTTCAGTTTGGCAATGAGCAGTTCTTC. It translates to CASSIPFQFGNEQFF. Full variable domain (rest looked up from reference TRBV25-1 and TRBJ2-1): EADIYQTPRYLVIGTGKKITLECSQTMGHDKMYWYQQDPGMELHLIHYSYGVNSTEKGDLSSESTVSRIRTEHFPLTLESARPSHTSQYLCASSIPFQFGNEQFFGPGTRLTVL.

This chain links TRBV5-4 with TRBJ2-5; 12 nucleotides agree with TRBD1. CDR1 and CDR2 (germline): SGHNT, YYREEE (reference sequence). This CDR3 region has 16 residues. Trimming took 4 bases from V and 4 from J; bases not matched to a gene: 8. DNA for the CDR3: TGTGCCAGCAGCCCCCCGGGACAGGGGGCCGCAGAGACCCAGTACTTC. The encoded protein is CASSPPGQGAAETQYF.

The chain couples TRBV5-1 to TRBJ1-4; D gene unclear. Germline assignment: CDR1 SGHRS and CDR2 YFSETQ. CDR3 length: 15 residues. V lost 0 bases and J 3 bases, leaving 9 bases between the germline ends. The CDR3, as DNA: TGCGCCAGCAGCTTGGTAGGGTTGGCTAATGAAAAACTGTTTTTT. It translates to CASSLVGLANEKLFF.

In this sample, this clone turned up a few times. Written as DNA, the CDR3 is TGTGCCAGCTCACCCGGCCTGGGGGGATCACCCCTCCACTTT. Residues: CASSPGLGGSPLHF. This sequence joins TRBV18 and TRBJ1-6; weak D call: TRBD1 (5 bases). This CDR3 is built from 14 residues. Per the germline V gene, CDR1 is KGHSH and CDR2 is LQKENI. Trimming pared 3 bases from V and 10 bases from J, leaving 13 bases between.

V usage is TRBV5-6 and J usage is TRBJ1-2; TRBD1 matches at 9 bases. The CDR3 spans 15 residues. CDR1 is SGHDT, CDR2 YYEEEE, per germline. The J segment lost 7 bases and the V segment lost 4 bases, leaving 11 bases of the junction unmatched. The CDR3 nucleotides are TGTGCCAGCAGCAAAACTACAGGGGGCGCCGGTGGCTACACCTTC. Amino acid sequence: CASSKTTGGAGGYTF.

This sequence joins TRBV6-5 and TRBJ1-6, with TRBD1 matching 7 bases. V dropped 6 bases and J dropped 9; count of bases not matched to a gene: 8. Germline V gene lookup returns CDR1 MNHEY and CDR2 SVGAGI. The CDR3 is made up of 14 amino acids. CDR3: CASSRRDSISPLHF. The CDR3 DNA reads TGTGCCAGCAGCCGACGGGACAGCATTTCACCCCTCCACTTT.

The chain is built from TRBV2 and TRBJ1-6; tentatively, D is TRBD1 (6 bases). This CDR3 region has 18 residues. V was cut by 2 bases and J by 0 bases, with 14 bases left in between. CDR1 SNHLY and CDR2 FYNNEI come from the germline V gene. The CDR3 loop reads CASSETGGASSYNSPLHF. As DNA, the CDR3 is TGTGCCAGCAGTGAAACGGGGGGGGCGAGCTCCTATAATTCACCCCTCCACTTT.

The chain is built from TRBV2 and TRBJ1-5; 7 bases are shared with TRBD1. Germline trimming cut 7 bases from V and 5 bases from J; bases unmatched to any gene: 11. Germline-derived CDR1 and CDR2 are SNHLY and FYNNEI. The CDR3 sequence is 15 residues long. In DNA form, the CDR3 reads TGTGCCAGCAAGCCTACAGGGGTGATCGATCAGCCCCAGCATTTT. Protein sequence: CASKPTGVIDQPQHF. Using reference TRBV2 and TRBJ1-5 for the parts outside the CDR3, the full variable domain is EPEVTQTPSHQVTQMGQEVILRCVPISNHLYFYWYRQILGQKVEFLVSFYNNEISEKSEIFDDQFSVERPDGSNFTLKIRSTKLEDSAMYFCASKPTGVIDQPQHFGDGTRLSIL.

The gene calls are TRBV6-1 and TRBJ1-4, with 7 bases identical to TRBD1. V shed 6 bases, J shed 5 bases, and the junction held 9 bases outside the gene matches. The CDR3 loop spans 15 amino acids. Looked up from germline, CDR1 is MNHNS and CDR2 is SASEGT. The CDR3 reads CASSDPGTVNEKLFF. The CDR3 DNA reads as TGTGCCAGCAGCGACCCCGGGACAGTGAATGAAAAACTGTTTTTT.

The CDR3 bases are TGTGCCAGCAGCTTGGGAACGGACCCCTACAATGAGCAGTTCTTC. Translation gives CASSLGTDPYNEQFF. The chain has TRBV5-4 and TRBJ2-1, with unresolved D. CDR1 is SGHNT and CDR2 is YYREEE in the germline V gene (reference sequence). V dropped 0 bases and J dropped 2 bases, with 9 bases sitting between them. The length of the CDR3 is 15 residues. Variable domain in full (rest from reference TRBV5-4 and TRBJ2-1): ETGVTQSPTHLIKTRGQQVTLRCSSQSGHNTVSWYQQALGQGPQFIFQYYREEENGRGNFPPRFSGLQFPNYSSELNVNALELDDSALYLCASSLGTDPYNEQFFGPGTRLTVL.

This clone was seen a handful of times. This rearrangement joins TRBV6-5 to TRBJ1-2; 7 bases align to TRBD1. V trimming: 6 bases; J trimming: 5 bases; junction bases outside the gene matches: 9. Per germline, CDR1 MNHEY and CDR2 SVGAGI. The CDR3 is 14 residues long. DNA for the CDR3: TGTGCCAGCAGGTCCCGACAGGGATCATATGGCTACACCTTC. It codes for CASRSRQGSYGYTF.

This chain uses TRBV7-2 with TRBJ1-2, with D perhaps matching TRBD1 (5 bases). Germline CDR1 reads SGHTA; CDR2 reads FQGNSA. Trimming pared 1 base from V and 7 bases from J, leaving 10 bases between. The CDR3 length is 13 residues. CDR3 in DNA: TGTGCCAGCAGCTTAGAAGGGGTACTTGGCTACACCTTC. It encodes CASSLEGVLGYTF. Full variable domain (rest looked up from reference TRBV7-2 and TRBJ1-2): GAGVSQSPSNKVTEKGKDVELRCDPISGHTALYWYRQSLGQGLEFLIYFQGNSAPDKSGLPSDRFSAERTGGSVSTLTIQRTQQEDSAVYLCASSLEGVLGYTFGSGTRLTVV.

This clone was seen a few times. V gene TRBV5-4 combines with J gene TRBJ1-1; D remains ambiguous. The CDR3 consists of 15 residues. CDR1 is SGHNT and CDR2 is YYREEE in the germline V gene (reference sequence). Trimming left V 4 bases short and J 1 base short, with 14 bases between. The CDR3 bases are TGTGCCAGCAGCCTAACCCAAAACAGGAACACTGAAGCTTTCTTT. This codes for CASSLTQNRNTEAFF.

The CDR3 DNA follows: TGTGCCAGTACCAGGGACAGCTCCTACAATGAGCAGTTCTTC. Translation: CASTRDSSYNEQFF. This sequence joins TRBV19 and TRBJ2-1; 7 bases map to TRBD1. The CDR3 is 14 residues long. V gave up 7 bases and J gave up 0 bases; unmatched junction bases: 3. Germline V lookup: CDR1 LNHDA, CDR2 SQIVND (reference sequence).

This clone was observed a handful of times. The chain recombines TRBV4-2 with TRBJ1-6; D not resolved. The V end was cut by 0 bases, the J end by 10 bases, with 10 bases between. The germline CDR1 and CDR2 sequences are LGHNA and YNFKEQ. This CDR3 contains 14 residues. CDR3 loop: CASSQDSPRSPLHF. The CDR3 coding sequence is TGTGCCAGCAGCCAAGATTCCCCTAGGTCACCCCTCCACTTT.

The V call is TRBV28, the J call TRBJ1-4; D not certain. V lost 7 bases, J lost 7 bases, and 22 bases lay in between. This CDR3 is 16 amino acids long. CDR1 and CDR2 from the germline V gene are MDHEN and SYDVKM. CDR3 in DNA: TGTGCCAGCACCCTAAGTAGGGTTATATCCTTTGAAAAACTGTTTTTT. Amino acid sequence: CASTLSRVISFEKLFF.

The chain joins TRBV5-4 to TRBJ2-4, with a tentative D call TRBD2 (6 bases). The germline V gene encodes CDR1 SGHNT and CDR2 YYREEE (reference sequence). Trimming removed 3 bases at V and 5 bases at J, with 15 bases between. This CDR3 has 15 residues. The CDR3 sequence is CASSSQTSYQNIQYF. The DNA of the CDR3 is TGTGCCAGCAGCTCACAGACTAGTTATCAAAACATTCAGTACTTC. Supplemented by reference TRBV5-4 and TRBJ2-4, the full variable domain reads ETGVTQSPTHLIKTRGQQVTLRCSSQSGHNTVSWYQQALGQGPQFIFQYYREEENGRGNFPPRFSGLQFPNYSSELNVNALELDDSALYLCASSSQTSYQNIQYFGAGTRLSVL.

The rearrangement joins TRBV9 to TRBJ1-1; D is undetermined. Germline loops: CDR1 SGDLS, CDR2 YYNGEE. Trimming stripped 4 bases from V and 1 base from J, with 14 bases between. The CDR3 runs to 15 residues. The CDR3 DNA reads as TGTGCCAGCAGCCCTTCCGACCGACGGAACACTGAAGCTTTCTTT. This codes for CASSPSDRRNTEAFF. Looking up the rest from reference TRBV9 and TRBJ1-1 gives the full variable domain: DSGVTQTPKHLITATGQRVTLRCSPRSGDLSVYWYQQSLDQGLQFLIQYYNGEERAKGNILERFSAQQFPDLHSELNLSSLELGDSALYFCASSPSDRRNTEAFFGQGTRLTVV.